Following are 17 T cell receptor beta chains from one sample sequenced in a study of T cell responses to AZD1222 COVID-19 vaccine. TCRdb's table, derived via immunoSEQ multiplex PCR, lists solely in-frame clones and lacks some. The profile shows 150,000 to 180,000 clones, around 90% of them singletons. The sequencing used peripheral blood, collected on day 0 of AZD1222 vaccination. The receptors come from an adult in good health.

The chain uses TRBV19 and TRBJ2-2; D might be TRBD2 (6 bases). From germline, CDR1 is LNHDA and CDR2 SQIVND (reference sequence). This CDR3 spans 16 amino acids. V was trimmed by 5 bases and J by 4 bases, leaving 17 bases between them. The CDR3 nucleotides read TGTGCCAGTAGTGCTCGCGGTCAGGGAGGCACCGGGGAGCTGTTTTTT. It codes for CASSARGQGGTGELFF.

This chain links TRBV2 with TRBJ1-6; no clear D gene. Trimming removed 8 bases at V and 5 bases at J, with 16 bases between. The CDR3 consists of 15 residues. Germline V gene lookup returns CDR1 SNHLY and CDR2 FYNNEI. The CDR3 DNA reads TGTGCCAGCGGTGGAGGCCGGTTCAATAATTCACCCCTCCACTTT. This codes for CASGGGRFNNSPLHF.

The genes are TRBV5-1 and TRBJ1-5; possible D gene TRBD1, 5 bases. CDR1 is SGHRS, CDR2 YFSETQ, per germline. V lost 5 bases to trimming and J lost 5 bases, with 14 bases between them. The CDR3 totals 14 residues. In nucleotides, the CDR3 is TGCGCCAGCAGTACCTCCGGGGGGGATCAGCCCCAGCATTTT. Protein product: CASSTSGGDQPQHF.

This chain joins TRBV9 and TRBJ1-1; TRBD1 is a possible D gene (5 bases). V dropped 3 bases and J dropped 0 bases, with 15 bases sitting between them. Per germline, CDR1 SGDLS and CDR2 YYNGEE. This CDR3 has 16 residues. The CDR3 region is CASSEGREALNTEAFF. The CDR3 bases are TGTGCCAGCAGCGAGGGGAGGGAGGCTCTGAACACTGAAGCTTTCTTT. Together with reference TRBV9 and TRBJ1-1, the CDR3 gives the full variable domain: DSGVTQTPKHLITATGQRVTLRCSPRSGDLSVYWYQQSLDQGLQFLIQYYNGEERAKGNILERFSAQQFPDLHSELNLSSLELGDSALYFCASSEGREALNTEAFFGQGTRLTVV.

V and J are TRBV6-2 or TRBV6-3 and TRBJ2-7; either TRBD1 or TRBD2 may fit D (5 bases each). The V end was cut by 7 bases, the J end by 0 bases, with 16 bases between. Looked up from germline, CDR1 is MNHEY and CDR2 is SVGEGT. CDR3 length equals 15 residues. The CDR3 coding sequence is TGTGCCAGCAACCCGGGACCTCCCAGCTCCTACGAGCAGTACTTC. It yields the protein CASNPGPPSSYEQYF.

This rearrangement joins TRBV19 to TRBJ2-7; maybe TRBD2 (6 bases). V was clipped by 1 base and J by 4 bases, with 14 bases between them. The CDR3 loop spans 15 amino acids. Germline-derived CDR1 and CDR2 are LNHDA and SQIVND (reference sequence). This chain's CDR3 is CASSIVRVGGYEQYF. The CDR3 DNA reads TGTGCCAGTAGTATAGTGAGGGTCGGAGGGTACGAGCAGTACTTC. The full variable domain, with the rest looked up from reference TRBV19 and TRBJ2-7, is DGGITQSPKYLFRKEGQNVTLSCEQNLNHDAMYWYRQDPGQGLRLIYYSQIVNDFQKGDIAEGYSVSREKKESFPLTVTSAQKNPTAFYLCASSIVRVGGYEQYFGPGTRLTVT.

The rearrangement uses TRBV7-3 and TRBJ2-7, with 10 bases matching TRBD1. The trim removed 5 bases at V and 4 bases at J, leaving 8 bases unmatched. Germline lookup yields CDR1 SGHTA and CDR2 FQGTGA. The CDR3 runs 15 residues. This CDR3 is CASSAGRTGGYEQYF. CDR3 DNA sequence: TGTGCCAGCAGCGCCGGTAGGACAGGGGGGTACGAGCAGTACTTC.

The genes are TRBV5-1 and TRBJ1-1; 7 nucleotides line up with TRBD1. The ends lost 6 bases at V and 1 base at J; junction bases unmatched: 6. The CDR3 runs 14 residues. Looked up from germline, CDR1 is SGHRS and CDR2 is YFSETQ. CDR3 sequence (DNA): TGCGCCAGCACCCGGACAGGCGGGAACACTGAAGCTTTCTTT. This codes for CASTRTGGNTEAFF.

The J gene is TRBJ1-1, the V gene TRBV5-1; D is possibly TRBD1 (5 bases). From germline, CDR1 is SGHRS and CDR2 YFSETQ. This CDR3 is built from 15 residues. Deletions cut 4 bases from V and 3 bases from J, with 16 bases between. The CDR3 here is CASSEVGGYDTEAFF. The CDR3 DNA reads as TGCGCCAGCAGCGAAGTGGGGGGATATGACACTGAAGCTTTCTTT.

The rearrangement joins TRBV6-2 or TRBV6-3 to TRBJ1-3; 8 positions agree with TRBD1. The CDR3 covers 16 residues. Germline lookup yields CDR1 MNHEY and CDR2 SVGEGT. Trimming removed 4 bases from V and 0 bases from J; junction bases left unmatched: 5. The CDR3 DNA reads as TGTGCCAGCAGTTCCGGACAGGGACCCTCTGGAAACACCATATATTTT. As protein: CASSSGQGPSGNTIYF.

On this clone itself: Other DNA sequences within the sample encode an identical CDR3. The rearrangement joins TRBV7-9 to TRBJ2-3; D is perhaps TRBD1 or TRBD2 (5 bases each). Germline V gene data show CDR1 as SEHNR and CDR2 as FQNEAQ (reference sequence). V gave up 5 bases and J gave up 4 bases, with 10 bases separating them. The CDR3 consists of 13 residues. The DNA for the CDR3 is TGTGCCAGCAGCCCTCGGGGACCAGATACGCAGTATTTT. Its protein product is CASSPRGPDTQYF.

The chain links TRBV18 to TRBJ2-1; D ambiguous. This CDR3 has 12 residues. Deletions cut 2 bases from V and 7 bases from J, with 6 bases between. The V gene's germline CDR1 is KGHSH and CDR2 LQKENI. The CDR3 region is CASSPSTNEQFF. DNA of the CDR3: TGTGCCAGCTCACCATCGACTAATGAGCAGTTCTTC. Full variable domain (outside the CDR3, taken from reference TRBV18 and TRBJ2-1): NAGVMQNPRHLVRRRGQEARLRCSPMKGHSHVYWYRQLPEEGLKFMVYLQKENIIDESGMPKERFSAEFPKEGPSILRIQQVVRGDSAAYFCASSPSTNEQFFGPGTRLTVL.

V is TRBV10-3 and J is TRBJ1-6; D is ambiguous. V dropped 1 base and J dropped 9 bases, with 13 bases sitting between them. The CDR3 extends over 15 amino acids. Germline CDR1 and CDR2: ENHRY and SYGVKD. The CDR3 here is CAISEYRVGSSPLHF. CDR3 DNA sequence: TGTGCCATCAGTGAGTATCGGGTTGGGAGTTCACCCCTCCACTTT.

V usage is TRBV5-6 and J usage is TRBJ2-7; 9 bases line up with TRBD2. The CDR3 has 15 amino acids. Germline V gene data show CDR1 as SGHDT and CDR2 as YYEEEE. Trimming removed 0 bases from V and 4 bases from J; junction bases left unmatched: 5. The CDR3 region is CASSLGLSGSYEQYF. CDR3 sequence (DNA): TGTGCCAGCAGCTTGGGCCTTAGCGGGAGTTACGAGCAGTACTTC.

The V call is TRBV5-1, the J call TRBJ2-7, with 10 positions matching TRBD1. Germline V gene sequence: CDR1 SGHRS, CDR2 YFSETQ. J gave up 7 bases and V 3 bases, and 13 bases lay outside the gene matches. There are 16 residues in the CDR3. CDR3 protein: CASSYAGTGVSGEQYF. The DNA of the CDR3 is TGCGCCAGCAGCTATGCCGGGACAGGGGTTTCGGGGGAGCAGTACTTC.

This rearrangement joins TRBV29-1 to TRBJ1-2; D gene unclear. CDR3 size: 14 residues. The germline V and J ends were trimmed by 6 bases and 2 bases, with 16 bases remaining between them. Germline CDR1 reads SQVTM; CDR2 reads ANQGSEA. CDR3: CSVEWMGRNYGYTF. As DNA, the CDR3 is TGCAGCGTCGAGTGGATGGGCAGAAACTATGGCTACACCTTC.

CDR3 DNA sequence: TGTGCCAGTAGTGGACAGGATCAGCCCCAGCATTTT. Encoded protein: CASSGQDQPQHF. The chain employs TRBV19 and TRBJ1-5; TRBD1 agrees at 7 bases. Germline CDR1 and CDR2: LNHDA and SQIVND (reference sequence). The CDR3 length is 12 residues. Trimming cost V 5 bases and J 5 bases; bases outside gene matches: 0.